The clone carrying this T cell receptor beta chain was found many times. Its antigen is undetermined. This entry is derived from a study of T cells in Graves' hyperthyroidism and ophthalmopathy. Study at large: Peripheral blood specimens were obtained at initial diagnosis, prior to any treatment. Study outcomes and limitations: Ophthalmopathy was identified by the model a median approximately 6.9 months ahead of onset.

CDR1 is MNHEY and CDR2 is SVGAGI in the germline V gene. The CDR3 sequence is 13 residues long. V was clipped by 1 base and J by 5 bases, with 8 bases between them. RNA transcripts were the template for amplifying TCR beta CDR3 regions. TCR CDR3 regions were first amplified by RT-PCR with HTBI primers. TCRdb passed the multiplex PCR reads through MiXCR, listing each CDR3 protein once. The data hold a few hundred thousand distinct CDR3 sequences, with around 21% observed a single time. The V call is TRBV6-5, the J call TRBJ1-1; tentatively, D is TRBD1 (5 bases). Sample: blood. This clonotype was obtained from a man between 18 and 35 years old with Graves' hyperthyroidism. CDR3 nucleotide sequence: TGTGCCAGCAGTTACTATCGGGGGACTGAAGCTTTCTTT. Its translation: CASSYYRGTEAFF.